One and the same sample provided the 18 T cell receptor beta chains below, sequenced in a study of shared clonotypes between healthy human individuals. This table comes from immunoSEQ multiplex PCR, and its TCRdb copy is limited to in-frame clones, with some not included. Of some 2.3 million clones listed, more than 85% were seen once; the top ten hold under 0.45%. Sequenced sample: naive CD4+ T cells from PBMCs. Subset meaning: CD45RA+ positively selected. Receptors originate from a man in his late teens or twenties in good health. Some clones in this sample may be carry-over from other donors' samples.

The chain has TRBV6-1 and TRBJ2-1, with TRBD2 matching 10 bases. This CDR3 has 16 residues. Trimming took 3 bases from V and 5 from J; bases not matched to a gene: 7. Per germline, CDR1 MNHNS and CDR2 SASEGT. CDR3 amino acids: CASSDRGLAVDNEQFF. The CDR3 region has the DNA TGTGCCAGCAGTGACCGTGGACTAGCGGTCGACAATGAGCAGTTCTTC.

The chain has TRBV7-3 and TRBJ2-2; 9 bases match TRBD2. V was clipped by 1 base and J by 5 bases; unmatched bases: 5. Per the germline V gene, CDR1 is SGHTA and CDR2 is FQGTGA. The CDR3 runs to 16 residues. The CDR3 loop reads CASSLIAGVGTGELFF. CDR3 sequence (DNA): TGTGCCAGCAGCTTAATAGCGGGAGTTGGAACCGGGGAGCTGTTTTTT.

The V and J genes are TRBV7-3 and TRBJ1-1; the D gene is possibly TRBD1 (5 bases). The CDR3 runs 14 residues. Germline CDR1 and CDR2: SGHTA and FQGTGA. V lost 1 base and J lost 1, with 7 bases in between. Written as DNA, the CDR3 is TGTGCCAGCAGCTTAAATGGGGGGAACACTGAAGCTTTCTTT. Residues: CASSLNGGNTEAFF.

The J gene is TRBJ1-2, the V gene TRBV19, with 9 bases lining up with TRBD1. The V and J ends lost 6 bases and 5 bases, in that order; junction bases with no gene match: 16. Germline lookup yields CDR1 LNHDA and CDR2 SQIVND (reference sequence). The CDR3 is made up of 17 amino acids. CDR3 amino acids: CASSRLPSVGQGYGYTF. The CDR3 DNA follows: TGTGCCAGTAGCCGTTTGCCGTCTGTGGGACAGGGATATGGCTACACCTTC.

The rearrangement links TRBV5-1 to TRBJ1-4, with a possible D match to TRBD1 (6 bases). V lost 1 base, J lost 5 bases, and 12 bases lay in between. Germline CDR1 and CDR2: SGHRS and YFSETQ. This CDR3 spans 15 amino acids. CDR3 in DNA: TGCGCCAGCAGCTTGTGGGACACAGGAAATGAAAAACTGTTTTTT. It yields the protein CASSLWDTGNEKLFF.

This clone was detected only once. Other nucleotide sequences in the sample specify the same CDR3. The genes are TRBV9 and TRBJ1-5; D gene ambiguous. Per germline, CDR1 SGDLS and CDR2 YYNGEE. Deletions cut 3 bases from V and 1 base from J, with 5 bases between. The CDR3 contains 13 residues. CDR3 amino acids: CASSEGSNQPQHF. The CDR3 DNA reads TGTGCCAGCAGCGAAGGGAGCAATCAGCCCCAGCATTTT.

V is TRBV27 and J is TRBJ1-1; D is unresolved. CDR3 length: 14 amino acids. Germline CDR1 reads MNHEY; CDR2 reads SMNVEV (reference sequence). V was cut by 4 bases and J by 8 bases, with 17 bases left in between. CDR3 sequence reads: CASSSLVGRREAFF. In nucleotides, the CDR3 is TGTGCCAGCAGTTCCCTTGTGGGGAGGAGGGAAGCTTTCTTT.

The chain links TRBV29-1 to TRBJ2-3, with unresolved D. Germline V gene sequence: CDR1 SQVTM, CDR2 ANQGSEA. This CDR3 comprises 14 residues. Trimming cost V 5 bases and J 2 bases, with 14 bases left between them. The CDR3 bases are TGCAGCGTTAGGCCGGGCGCGACCACAGATACGCAGTATTTT. This gives the protein CSVRPGATTDTQYF.

Worth noting for this clone: This sample also contains other DNA sequences that code for the same CDR3. The chain uses TRBV28 and TRBJ2-4; D tentatively reads TRBD1 or TRBD2 (5 bases each). Trimming shortened V by 6 bases and J by 0 bases, and 12 bases separated the two germline ends. Looked up from germline, CDR1 is MDHEN and CDR2 is SYDVKM. The CDR3 runs 15 residues. The CDR3 DNA sequence: TGTGCCAGCAGGGAAGGGACCCTAGCCAAAAACATTCAGTACTTC. This gives the protein CASREGTLAKNIQYF.

V is TRBV2 and J is TRBJ2-2; D call uncertain. CDR1 and CDR2 (germline): SNHLY, FYNNEI. Trimming left V 2 bases short and J 6 bases short, with 4 bases between. This CDR3 comprises 12 residues. This CDR3 is CASSEMAGELFF. CDR3 nucleotide sequence: TGTGCCAGCAGTGAAATGGCCGGGGAGCTGTTTTTT.

The chain is built from TRBV5-4 and TRBJ2-4; D is unclear. CDR3 length: 16 residues. Germline CDR1 is SGHNT and CDR2 is YYREEE (reference sequence). V shed 4 bases and J shed 6 bases, with 20 bases lying between them. CDR3 bases: TGTGCCAGCAGCCAATGGTGGGGTGCCCAACCAAACATTCAGTACTTC. It encodes CASSQWWGAQPNIQYF.

The chain links TRBV21-1 to TRBJ1-4. TRBV21-1 is reported as a pseudogene. The CDR3 spans 16 residues. This chain's CDR3 is CASRPPGESAVEKLFF. As DNA, the CDR3 is TGTGCCAGCAGACCCCCGGGAGAGTCGGCCGTAGAAAAACTGTTTTTT.

The chain combines TRBV27 with TRBJ1-1, with D possibly matching TRBD1 (6 bases). CDR1 and CDR2 (germline): MNHEY, SMNVEV (reference sequence). V dropped 10 bases and J dropped 6 bases, with 24 bases sitting between them. The CDR3 spans 15 residues. CDR3 loop: CATAALSGGPAEAFF. The CDR3 DNA follows: TGTGCCACCGCTGCTCTAAGTGGGGGCCCGGCTGAAGCTTTCTTT.

J is TRBJ2-7 and V is TRBV19; 10 bases align to TRBD1. The V and J ends lost 6 bases and 2 bases, in that order; junction bases with no gene match: 4. This CDR3 comprises 14 residues. Germline CDR1 reads LNHDA; CDR2 reads SQIVND (reference sequence). The CDR3 is CASRRTGGAYEQYF. The CDR3 DNA is TGTGCCAGTAGAAGGACAGGGGGAGCCTACGAGCAGTACTTC.

V is TRBV7-3 and J is TRBJ2-3; D call uncertain. Trimming stripped 4 bases from V and 0 bases from J, with 8 bases between. This CDR3 comprises 14 residues. Germline CDR1 and CDR2: SGHTA and FQGTGA. CDR3 DNA: TGTGCCAGCAGCTCAACCGGGAGCACAGATACGCAGTATTTT. As protein: CASSSTGSTDTQYF. The whole variable domain, remainder taken from reference TRBV7-3 and TRBJ2-3, is GAGVSQTPSNKVTEKGKYVELRCDPISGHTALYWYRQSLGQGPEFLIYFQGTGAADDSGLPNDRFFAVRPEGSVSTLKIQRTERGDSAVYLCASSSTGSTDTQYFGPGTRLTVL.

V is TRBV9 and J is TRBJ1-4; maybe TRBD1 (6 bases). The CDR3 consists of 15 residues. The V gene lost 6 bases and the J gene lost 2 bases, with 14 bases spanning the gap. Germline V gene data show CDR1 as SGDLS and CDR2 as YYNGEE. Here the CDR3 DNA reads TGTGCCAGCACCCCGCGGCAGGGGACTAATGAAAAACTGTTTTTT. Translating it yields CASTPRQGTNEKLFF.

The rearrangement links TRBV14 to TRBJ2-5; TRBD1 is a possible D gene (6 bases). Trimming took off 4 bases at V and 1 base at J, with 16 bases between the two ends. The germline V gene has CDR1 SGHDN and CDR2 FVKESK. CDR3 size: 16 residues. This chain's CDR3 is CASSRLGKGVQETQYF. CDR3 coding DNA: TGTGCCAGCAGCCGTCTAGGAAAGGGGGTCCAAGAGACCCAGTACTTC.

The chain uses TRBV5-1 and TRBJ2-1; D gene ambiguous. There are 12 residues in the CDR3. Trimming took 4 bases from V and 8 from J, leaving 10 bases between them. CDR1 SGHRS and CDR2 YFSETQ come from the germline V gene. The DNA for the CDR3 is TGCGCCAGCAGCCTCAATAGGTATGAGCAGTTCTTC. It specifies CASSLNRYEQFF.